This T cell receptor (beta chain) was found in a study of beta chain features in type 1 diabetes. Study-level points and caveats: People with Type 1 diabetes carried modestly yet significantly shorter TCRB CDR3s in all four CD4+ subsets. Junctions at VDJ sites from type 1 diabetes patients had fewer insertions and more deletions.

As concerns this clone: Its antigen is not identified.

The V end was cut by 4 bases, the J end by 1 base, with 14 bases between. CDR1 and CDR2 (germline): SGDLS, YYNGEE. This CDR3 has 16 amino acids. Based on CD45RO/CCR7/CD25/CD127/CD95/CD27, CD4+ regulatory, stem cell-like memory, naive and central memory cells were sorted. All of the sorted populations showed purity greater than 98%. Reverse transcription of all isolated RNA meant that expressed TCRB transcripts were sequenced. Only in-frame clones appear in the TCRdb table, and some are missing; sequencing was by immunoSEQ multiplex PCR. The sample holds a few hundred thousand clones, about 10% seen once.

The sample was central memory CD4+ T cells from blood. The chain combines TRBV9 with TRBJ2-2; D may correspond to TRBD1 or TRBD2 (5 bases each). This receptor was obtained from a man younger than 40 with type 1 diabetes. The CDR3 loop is CASSLGGGRNTGELFF. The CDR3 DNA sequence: TGTGCCAGCAGCTTAGGTGGGGGTAGGAACACCGGGGAGCTGTTTTTT.